One and the same sample provided the 20 T cell receptor beta chains below, sequenced in a study of cytomegalovirus exposure and HLA in healthy donors. Clones were sequenced by immunoSEQ multiplex PCR, and TCRdb holds only the in-frame ones, with some missing. The table has hundreds of thousands of clones, about 90% seen once. Sequencing was performed on PBMCs. The source is a young man in good health and CMV-seropositive.

This clone was seen just once. The chain has TRBV11-2 and TRBJ1-2; TRBD1 aligns across 7 bases. Germline V lookup: CDR1 SGHAT, CDR2 FQNNGV. The CDR3 runs to 15 residues. The trim removed 2 bases at V and 2 bases at J, leaving 5 bases unmatched. CDR3: CASSLFRGSNYGYTF. The CDR3 bases are TGTGCCAGCAGCTTATTCAGGGGGTCAAACTATGGCTACACCTTC.

This sequence joins TRBV10-3 and TRBJ2-1; 10 bases match TRBD2. Germline lookup yields CDR1 ENHRY and CDR2 SYGVKD. The junction had 6 bases not matched to a gene; V was cut back by 10 bases and J by 0 bases. The CDR3 has 15 amino acids. CDR3 loop: CATRTSGDSYNEQFF. Written as DNA, the CDR3 is TGTGCCACCCGGACTAGCGGAGACTCCTACAATGAGCAGTTCTTC.

The chain links TRBV7-7 to TRBJ1-1; D is undetermined. The V gene lost 7 bases and the J gene lost 0 bases, with 9 bases spanning the gap. This CDR3 comprises 13 residues. Germline loops: CDR1 SSHAT, CDR2 FNYEAQ (reference sequence). CDR3 sequence reads: CASTGRLNTEAFF. The CDR3 nucleotides read TGTGCCAGCACGGGCAGGCTGAACACTGAAGCTTTCTTT.

The genes are TRBV30 and TRBJ2-1; 12 nucleotides line up with TRBD2. The ends lost 2 bases at V and 13 bases at J; junction bases unmatched: 6. In germline, CDR1 is GTSNPN, CDR2 SVGIG (reference sequence). CDR3 length equals 13 residues. The CDR3, as DNA: TGTGCCTGGAGTTGGACTAGCGGGACTATCCAGTTCTTC. It translates to CAWSWTSGTIQFF.

The CDR3 protein is CASSLELALYEQYF. For the CDR3, the DNA is TGTGCCAGCAGCTTGGAATTAGCGCTCTACGAGCAGTACTTC. The chain couples TRBV5-5 to TRBJ2-7; tentative D call: TRBD2 (5 bases). The ends were cut back, 0 bases at V and 3 bases at J, with 10 bases in the middle. The CDR3 consists of 14 residues. Germline CDR1 reads SGHKS; CDR2 reads YYEKEE (reference sequence).

This chain connects TRBV4-2 to TRBJ1-4; D might be TRBD1 (6 bases). The V end was cut by 1 base, the J end by 8 bases, with 11 bases between. Germline V gene data show CDR1 as LGHNA and CDR2 as YNFKEQ. This CDR3 contains 14 residues. CDR3 loop: CASSQGGGREKLFF. Written as DNA, the CDR3 is TGTGCCAGCAGCCAAGGAGGGGGACGGGAAAAACTGTTTTTT.

The rearrangement links TRBV2 to TRBJ1-3, with D perhaps matching TRBD1 (5 bases). The CDR3 has 16 residues. Germline loops: CDR1 SNHLY, CDR2 FYNNEI. V was trimmed by 1 base and J by 0 bases, leaving 10 bases between them. CDR3 sequence (DNA): TGTGCCAGCAGTGAAGAAGGGGCTTTCTCTGGAAACACCATATATTTT. Translating it yields CASSEEGAFSGNTIYF. The full variable domain, its missing parts supplied by reference TRBV2 and TRBJ1-3, is EPEVTQTPSHQVTQMGQEVILRCVPISNHLYFYWYRQILGQKVEFLVSFYNNEISEKSEIFDDQFSVERPDGSNFTLKIRSTKLEDSAMYFCASSEEGAFSGNTIYFGEGSWLTVV.

The chain joins TRBV19 to TRBJ2-6, with 13 positions matching TRBD2. Germline CDR1 LNHDA, CDR2 SQIVND (reference sequence). This CDR3 contains 18 residues. Trimming cost V 4 bases and J 5 bases; bases outside gene matches: 8. CDR3 nucleotides: TGTGCCAGTAGTACTAGACTAGCGGGAGGACCTAGGGCCAACGTCCTGACTTTC. Protein sequence: CASSTRLAGGPRANVLTF.

For this clone: As the CDR3 is not closed by the conserved phenylalanine or tryptophan, this likely results from a read error. The DNA is left out, because the CDR3 cannot be placed on it with certainty; the CDR3 is given as TCRdb lists it. This rearrangement joins TRBV11-1 to TRBJ1-2; the table's TRBD1 call for D was not verified on the DNA. The CDR3 contains 9 residues when both ends are counted. Germline CDR1 reads SGHAT; CDR2 reads FQDESV (reference sequence). The CDR3 sequence: CASSFGGQS.

The genes are TRBV5-4 and TRBJ2-5, with D tentatively TRBD1 (7 bases). V shed 6 bases and J shed 5 bases, with 14 bases lying between them. Germline V gene data show CDR1 as SGHNT and CDR2 as YYREEE (reference sequence). This CDR3 comprises 13 residues. CDR3 in amino acids: CASTLQGRETQYF. As DNA, the CDR3 is TGTGCCAGCACCCTACAGGGGAGGGAGACCCAGTACTTC.

This chain connects TRBV6-5 to TRBJ2-7, with 9 bases aligning to TRBD1. The germline gives CDR1 MNHEY, CDR2 SVGAGI. This CDR3 is built from 14 residues. The ends lost 6 bases at V and 4 bases at J; junction bases unmatched: 7. The CDR3 bases are TGTGCCAGCAGGGGGCCGGGACAGGGTTACGAGCAGTACTTC. It is translated as CASRGPGQGYEQYF.

V usage is TRBV6-5 and J usage is TRBJ2-1; D could derive from TRBD1 or TRBD2 (5 bases each). Germline lookup yields CDR1 MNHEY and CDR2 SVGAGI. This CDR3 comprises 12 residues. Trimming took off 8 bases at V and 5 bases at J, with 10 bases between the two ends. This chain's CDR3 is CASRGPNNEQFF. The CDR3 DNA sequence: TGTGCCAGCCGGGGACCGAACAATGAGCAGTTCTTC.

This clone was picked up one time. The rearrangement links TRBV29-1 to TRBJ2-1, with D unresolved. This CDR3 has 12 residues. The germline V gene encodes CDR1 SQVTM and CDR2 ANQGSEA. Trimming pared 4 bases from V and 5 bases from J, leaving 9 bases between. CDR3 loop: CSVAGPNNEQFF. The DNA of the CDR3 is TGCAGCGTTGCCGGGCCTAACAATGAGCAGTTCTTC.

With regard to this clone: Other DNA sequences from this sample encode an identical CDR3 as well. The V gene is TRBV5-1, the J gene TRBJ2-7; D could derive from TRBD1 or TRBD2 (5 bases each). V lost 0 bases and J lost 5, with 9 bases in between. CDR1 is SGHRS and CDR2 is YFSETQ in the germline V gene. This CDR3 is built from 13 residues. The CDR3 DNA reads TGCGCCAGCAGCTTGGGGGGGAGCGACGAGCAGTACTTC. It is translated as CASSLGGSDEQYF.

V and J are TRBV7-2 and TRBJ1-1, with 8 positions matching TRBD1. The germline gives CDR1 SGHTA, CDR2 FQGNSA. V shed 5 bases and J 1 base; nucleotides not matched to a gene: 3. This CDR3 comprises 14 residues. CDR3 protein: CASSLGQGNTEAFF. CDR3 coding DNA: TGTGCCAGCAGCCTCGGACAGGGGAACACTGAAGCTTTCTTT.

The chain has TRBV6-5 and TRBJ1-3; D not resolved. Germline CDR1 reads MNHEY; CDR2 reads SVGAGI. V was pared by 0 bases and J by 2 bases, with 11 bases between. The CDR3 is 16 residues long. In DNA form, the CDR3 reads TGTGCCAGCAGTTACTCGATAGCGGGGACTGGAAACACCATATATTTT. This gives the protein CASSYSIAGTGNTIYF.

The chain employs TRBV5-1 and TRBJ2-2; possibly TRBD2 for D (6 bases). The V end was cut by 4 bases, the J end by 4 bases, with 26 bases between. This CDR3 has 19 residues. Germline CDR1 reads SGHRS; CDR2 reads YFSETQ. The CDR3 DNA reads as TGCGCCAGCAGCACAGGCTCCCTCTTAGCTGGGGGGAGCACCGGGGAGCTGTTTTTT. Translated: CASSTGSLLAGGSTGELFF.

The chain couples TRBV11-2 to TRBJ2-3; D gene uncertain. Per germline, CDR1 SGHAT and CDR2 FQNNGV. The CDR3 runs 13 residues. V lost 2 bases and J lost 4, with 7 bases in between. CDR3 loop: CASSLQSPDTQYF. As DNA, the CDR3 is TGTGCCAGCAGCTTACAGAGTCCAGATACGCAGTATTTT.

The chain is built from TRBV5-4 and TRBJ1-2, with D possibly being TRBD1 (6 bases). The CDR3 runs to 16 residues. With 4 bases removed from V and 6 bases from J, the gap between germline ends came to 22 bases. Germline CDR1 is SGHNT and CDR2 is YYREEE (reference sequence). CDR3 nucleotides: TGTGCCAGCAGCCCAGGACAGCCCAGACCCTACGATGGCTACACCTTC. Its protein is CASSPGQPRPYDGYTF.

The chain recombines TRBV5-1 with TRBJ1-2; D is ambiguous. Trimming stripped 1 base from V and 7 bases from J, with 20 bases between. CDR1 and CDR2 (germline): SGHRS, YFSETQ. The CDR3 has 16 residues. DNA of the CDR3: TGCGCCAGCAGCTTGAGCCCGGGAACTAGGGTCGGTGGCTACACCTTC. It encodes CASSLSPGTRVGGYTF.